The rows below give T cell receptor beta chains drawn from one sample of a study of T cell changes during pregnancy in multiple sclerosis. Data came from immunoSEQ multiplex PCR; TCRdb stores just in-frame clones and leaves some out. The profile shows about 39,000 clones, 70% to 90% of them singletons. The sequences come from CD8+ T cells from peripheral blood mononuclear cells, collected in the first trimester of pregnancy. The receptors originated from a female donor with multiple sclerosis, enrolled in a pregnancy study. CDR3s leave out the opening cysteine and the closing phenylalanine or tryptophan. The order of the fields is V gene, J gene, CDR3 protein.

>TRBV6-4|TRBJ2-1
ASSGAPGQGSNEQF
>TRBV4-2|TRBJ2-3
ASSATSGGADTQY
>TRBV10-3|TRBJ1-6
AISARGGSSPLH
>TRBV6-4|TRBJ2-3
ASSDSSGDPTDTQY
>TRBV9|TRBJ2-1
ASSVASLAGAYNEQF
>TRBV5-4|TRBJ2-1
ASSFAPAGAGGLNEQF
>TRBV18|TRBJ1-2
ASSPPPGQGAPPEGYT
>TRBV7-9|TRBJ1-2
ASSLAGAGYGYT
>TRBV7-9|TRBJ1-2
ASSLGSTDRAYGYT
>TRBV4-3|TRBJ1-1
ASSRPGQGVLEAF
>TRBV2|TRBJ1-2
ASTGIGGYT
>TRBV2|TRBJ1-1
AGMKGMNTEAF
>TRBV23-1|TRBJ2-7
ASSPVRDRVNEQY
>TRBV7-6|TRBJ1-1
ASSWGQPNTEAF
>TRBV4-2|TRBJ2-7
ASSQAWTGNYEQY
>TRBV4-2|TRBJ1-1
ASDTLGTEAF
>TRBV19|TRBJ1-2
ASRLQGWGYT
>TRBV29-1|TRBJ2-5
SVEPSSGGHQETQY
>TRBV13|TRBJ1-5
ASSFGRGAGQPQH
>TRBV7-6|TRBJ2-3
ASSPFPSGASTDTQY
>TRBV6-1|TRBJ2-1
ASSDDIGVNRDNEQF
>TRBV7-8|TRBJ2-7
ASGVGGGSRSYEQY
>TRBV13|TRBJ2-1
AIYGGDDYNEQF
>TRBV6-4|TRBJ2-2
ASSARGGVGELF
>TRBV9|TRBJ2-7
ASSAGTPSYEQY
>TRBV19|TRBJ2-1
ASSRGMAGSDEQF
>TRBV21-1|TRBJ2-7
ASSRTGGSYEQY
>TRBV4-1|TRBJ1-4
ASSYRQGVGEKLF
>TRBV27|TRBJ2-1
ASSLSGGANEQF
>TRBV7-9|TRBJ2-5
ASTENFQETQY
>TRBV27|TRBJ1-2
ASSFRPAGWGYT
>TRBV7-9|TRBJ2-2
ASSYSGGANTGELF
>TRBV6-5|TRBJ1-2
ASSYTSDRGSYGYT
>TRBV4-3|TRBJ2-7
ASSQDGIGGKDEQY
>TRBV11-3|TRBJ2-7
ASSPGEGPPYEQY